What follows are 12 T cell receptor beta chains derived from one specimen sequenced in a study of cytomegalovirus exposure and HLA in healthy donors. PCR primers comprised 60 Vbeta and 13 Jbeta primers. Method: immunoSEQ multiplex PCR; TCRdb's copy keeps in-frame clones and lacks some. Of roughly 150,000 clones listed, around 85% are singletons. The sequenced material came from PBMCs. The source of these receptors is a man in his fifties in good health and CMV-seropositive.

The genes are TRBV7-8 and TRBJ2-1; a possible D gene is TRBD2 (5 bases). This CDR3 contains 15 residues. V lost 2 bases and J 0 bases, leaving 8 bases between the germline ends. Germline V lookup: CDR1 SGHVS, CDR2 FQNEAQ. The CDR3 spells CASSLSEGSYNEQFF. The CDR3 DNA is TGTGCCAGCAGCTTATCTGAGGGCTCCTACAATGAGCAGTTCTTC.

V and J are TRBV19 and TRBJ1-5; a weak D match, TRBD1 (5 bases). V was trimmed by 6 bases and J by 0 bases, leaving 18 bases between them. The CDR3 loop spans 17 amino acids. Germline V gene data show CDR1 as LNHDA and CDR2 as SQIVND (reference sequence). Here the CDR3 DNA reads TGTGCCAGTAGCCCGAGGAGGGGTTGGGATAGCAATCAGCCCCAGCATTTT. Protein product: CASSPRRGWDSNQPQHF.

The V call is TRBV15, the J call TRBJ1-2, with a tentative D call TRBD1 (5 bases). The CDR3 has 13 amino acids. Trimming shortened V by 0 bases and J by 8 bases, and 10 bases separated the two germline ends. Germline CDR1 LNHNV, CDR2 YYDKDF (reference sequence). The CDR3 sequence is CATSRDRVGGYTF. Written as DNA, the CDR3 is TGTGCCACCAGCAGAGACAGGGTGGGAGGCTACACCTTC.

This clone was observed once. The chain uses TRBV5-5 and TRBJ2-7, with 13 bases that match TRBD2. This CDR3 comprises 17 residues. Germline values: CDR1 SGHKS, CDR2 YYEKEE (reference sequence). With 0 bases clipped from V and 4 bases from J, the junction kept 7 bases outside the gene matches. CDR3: CASSLATSGGLGYEQYF. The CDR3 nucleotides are TGTGCCAGCAGCTTGGCGACTAGCGGGGGGTTGGGATACGAGCAGTACTTC. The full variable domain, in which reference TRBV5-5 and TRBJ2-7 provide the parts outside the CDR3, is DAGVTQSPTHLIKTRGQQVTLRCSPISGHKSVSWYQQVLGQGPQFIFQYYEKEERGRGNFPDRFSARQFPNYSSELNVNALLLGDSALYLCASSLATSGGLGYEQYFGPGTRLTVT.

The CDR3 reads CASSQAGGARDTQYF. The CDR3 DNA follows: TGCGCCAGCAGCCAAGCCGGGGGGGCAAGAGATACGCAGTATTTT. The gene calls are TRBV4-1 and TRBJ2-3, with 8 bases fitting TRBD2. From germline, CDR1 is MGHRA and CDR2 YSYEKL. CDR3 length: 15 amino acids. The junction had 5 bases not matched to a gene; V was cut back by 1 base and J by 5 bases.

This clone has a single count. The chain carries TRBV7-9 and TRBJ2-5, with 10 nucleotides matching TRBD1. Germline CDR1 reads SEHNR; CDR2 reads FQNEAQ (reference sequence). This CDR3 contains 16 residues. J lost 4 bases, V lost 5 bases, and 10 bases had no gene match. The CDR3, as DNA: TGTGCCAGCAGCGGAGGGGACAGGGGAGGAGGAGAGACCCAGTACTTC. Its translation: CASSGGDRGGGETQYF.

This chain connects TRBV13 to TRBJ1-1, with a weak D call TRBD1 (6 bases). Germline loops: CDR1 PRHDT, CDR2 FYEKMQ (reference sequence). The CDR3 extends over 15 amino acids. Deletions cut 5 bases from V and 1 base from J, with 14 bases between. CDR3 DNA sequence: TGTGCCAGCAGCCATACCCAGGGGCCGAACACTGAAGCTTTCTTT. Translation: CASSHTQGPNTEAFF.

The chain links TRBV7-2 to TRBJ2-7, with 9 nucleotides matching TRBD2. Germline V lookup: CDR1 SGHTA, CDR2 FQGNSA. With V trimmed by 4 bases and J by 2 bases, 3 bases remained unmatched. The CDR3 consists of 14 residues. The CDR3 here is CASSSSGAPYEQYF. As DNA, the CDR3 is TGTGCCAGCAGCTCTAGCGGGGCCCCCTACGAGCAGTACTTC.

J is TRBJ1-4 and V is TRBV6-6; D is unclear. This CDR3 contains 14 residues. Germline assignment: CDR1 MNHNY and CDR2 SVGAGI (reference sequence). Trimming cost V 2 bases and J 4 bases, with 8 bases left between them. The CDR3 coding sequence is TGTGCCAGCAGTTACGACGGGAGTAATGAAAAACTGTTTTTT. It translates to CASSYDGSNEKLFF.

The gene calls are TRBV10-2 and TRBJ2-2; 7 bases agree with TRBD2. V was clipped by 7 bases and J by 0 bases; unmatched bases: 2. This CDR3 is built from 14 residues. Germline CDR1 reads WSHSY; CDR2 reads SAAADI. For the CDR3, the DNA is TGCGCCAGCACCCTAGCGGCGAACACCGGGGAGCTGTTTTTT. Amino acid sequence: CASTLAANTGELFF.

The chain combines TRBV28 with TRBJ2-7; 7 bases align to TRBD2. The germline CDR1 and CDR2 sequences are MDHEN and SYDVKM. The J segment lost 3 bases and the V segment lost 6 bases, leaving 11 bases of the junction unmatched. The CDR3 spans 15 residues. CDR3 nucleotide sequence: TGTGCCAGCAGCGTTCCGGGCCGCGGGAGCTACGAGCAGTACTTC. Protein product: CASSVPGRGSYEQYF.

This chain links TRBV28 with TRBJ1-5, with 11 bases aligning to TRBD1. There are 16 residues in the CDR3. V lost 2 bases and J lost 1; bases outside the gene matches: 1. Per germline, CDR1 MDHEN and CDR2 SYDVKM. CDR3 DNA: TGTGCCAGCAGTTTAGGGACAGGGGGGAGCAATCAGCCCCAGCATTTT. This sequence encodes CASSLGTGGSNQPQHF.